This TCR beta chain appears in the sequencing data of a study of blood T cell repertoires in COVID-19. Background on the study: Specimens from acute and convalescent COVID-19 originated in the United States, Italy and Spain. PBMCs, B-cell-depleted T cells, or T cells provided the cDNA or gDNA that made up the material.

Per germline, CDR1 SNHLY and CDR2 FYNNEI. The CDR3 runs 15 residues. V gave up 5 bases and J gave up 7 bases, with 20 bases separating them. Original handling: Quantification of nucleated cells was approximated via reference gene primer amplification. Assay: immunoSEQ multiplex PCR; the TCRdb copy retains only in-frame clones and omits some. That table furnishes V, J and clone size, whereas the DNA furnished D and trimming. The sample has 200,000 to 250,000 clones; approximately 83% are singletons. This clone was seen a few times. The chain links TRBV2 to TRBJ1-2, with D tentatively TRBD1 (6 bases). The source of this sequence is a woman in her thirties who had recovered from COVID-19. The sequencing sample was made of peripheral blood. The CDR3 DNA reads as TGTGCCAGCAGTCCGCTCCGCGGGGGGCAGGTTGGCTACACCTTC. Protein product: CASSPLRGGQVGYTF.